The 9 T cell receptor beta chains below were found in one sample sequenced in a study of graft-versus-host responses after intestinal transplantation. The table came from immunoSEQ multiplex PCR; TCRdb's copy has only in-frame clones and leaves some out. The data hold about 130,000 clones, with over 90% observed a single time. These receptors have no identified antigens. The material sequenced was unstimulated CD4+ T cells sorted from spleen or lymph node cells, taken before intestinal transplant. The receptors were sampled from a human donor who received an intestinal transplant.

This rearrangement joins TRBV7-2 to TRBJ1-4; TRBD1 matches 8 bases. This CDR3 spans 18 amino acids. Germline CDR1 is SGHTA and CDR2 is FQGNSA. V lost 3 bases to trimming and J lost 8 bases; unmatched junction nucleotides: 17. This chain's CDR3 is CASSFRQGPARRREKLFF. In DNA, the CDR3 is TGTGCCAGCAGCTTCCGACAGGGGCCGGCAAGGAGGAGAGAAAAACTGTTTTTT.

In this sample, this clone turned up a few times. This chain joins TRBV28 and TRBJ1-2; unclear D gene. CDR3 length: 11 amino acids. Looked up from germline, CDR1 is MDHEN and CDR2 is SYDVKM. V dropped 5 bases and J dropped 4 bases, with 5 bases sitting between them. CDR3 DNA sequence: TGTGCCAGCAGTGGACTCTATGGCTACACCTTC. Protein product: CASSGLYGYTF.

The chain couples TRBV19 to TRBJ2-7; perhaps TRBD1 as D (6 bases). Trimming pared 5 bases from V and 3 bases from J, leaving 17 bases between. Looked up from germline, CDR1 is LNHDA and CDR2 is SQIVND (reference sequence). This CDR3 has 15 amino acids. The CDR3 sequence: CASSPGDKRGYEQYF. DNA for the CDR3: TGTGCCAGTAGTCCTGGGGACAAGAGGGGCTACGAGCAGTACTTC.

Worth noting for this clone: An end of the junction differs from the germline gene, which may be a read error. V gene TRBV4-2 combines with J gene TRBJ2-1; D is perhaps TRBD1 (6 bases). CDR3 length: 13 amino acids. Germline CDR1 and CDR2: LGHNA and YNFKEQ. CDR3 amino acids: CASSQLRDNERFF. The CDR3 DNA follows: TGTGCCAGCAGCCAATTACGGGACAATGAGCGGTTCTTC.

The chain recombines TRBV19 with TRBJ1-2; 7 bases are a match to TRBD1. Unmatched junction bases numbered 6, after V lost 1 base and J lost 1 base. Germline V CDR1 and CDR2: LNHDA, SQIVND (reference sequence). The CDR3 consists of 16 residues. The CDR3 bases are TGTGCCAGTAGTATAGTTGGAGGGGGCTTTAACTATGGCTACACCTTC. This encodes CASSIVGGGFNYGYTF.

The rearrangement uses TRBV15 and TRBJ2-5; D unclear. The CDR3 length is 13 residues. Germline V gives CDR1 LNHNV, CDR2 YYDKDF (reference sequence). V lost 6 bases and J lost 1, with 9 bases in between. In DNA form, the CDR3 reads TGTGCCACCAGGAGGACCTTCCAAGAGACCCAGTACTTC. Its translation is CATRRTFQETQYF.

This chain joins TRBV6-4 and TRBJ1-1; D is uncertain. V was trimmed by 6 bases and J by 3 bases, leaving 14 bases between them. Germline V gene sequence: CDR1 MRHNA, CDR2 SNTAGT. This CDR3 has 14 amino acids. The CDR3 spells CASRGPPRDTEAFF. The CDR3 coding sequence is TGTGCCAGCAGAGGTCCCCCACGGGACACTGAAGCTTTCTTT.

The chain joins TRBV4-3 to TRBJ2-1, with 10 positions matching TRBD2. The CDR3 contains 15 residues. Germline CDR1 and CDR2: LGHNA and YSLEER. Trimming removed 0 bases from V and 4 bases from J; junction bases left unmatched: 0. The CDR3 sequence: CASSQELAGYNEQFF. The CDR3 bases are TGCGCCAGCAGCCAAGAACTAGCGGGATACAATGAGCAGTTCTTC.

The chain combines TRBV11-3 with TRBJ2-7; D ambiguous. The CDR3 has 13 residues. The V gene lost 3 bases and the J gene lost 4 bases, with 10 bases spanning the gap. CDR1 and CDR2 (germline): SGHNT, YENEEA. This CDR3 reads CASSFGQLYEQYF. The CDR3 coding sequence is TGTGCCAGCAGCTTTGGGCAGCTATACGAGCAGTACTTC.